The rows below give T cell receptor beta chains drawn from one sample of a study of cytomegalovirus exposure and HLA in healthy donors. Profiling relied on immunoSEQ multiplex PCR, and the TCRdb table lists in-frame clones only, not all of them. The sample lists 150,000 to 200,000 clones; roughly 80% were seen once. The sequenced material came from PBMCs. These receptor sequences come from a man aged 18 to 29 in good health and CMV-seropositive. The CDR3 runs from the conserved cysteine through the conserved F or W. Each record gives: D gene, V gene, J gene, clone size, CDR3 DNA, CDR3 protein. D genes are given only for firm matches. Some rows have no size entry. The others give once, few or many, or a class for an expanded clone.

D gene: TRBD2
V gene: TRBV28
J gene: TRBJ2-5
clone size: .
CDR3 DNA: TGTGCCAGCAGCCGGGACTACCCGGAGACCCAGTACTTC
CDR3 protein: CASSRDYPETQYF

D gene: .
V gene: TRBV9
J gene: TRBJ1-5
clone size: .
CDR3 DNA: TGTGCCAGCAGCGCAACAGGGCTTCGGCAGCCCCAGCATTTT
CDR3 protein: CASSATGLRQPQHF

D gene: TRBD2
V gene: TRBV7-8
J gene: TRBJ2-7
clone size: .
CDR3 DNA: TGTGCCAGCAGCTTAGGCCTAGCGGGACGCTCCTACGAGCAGTACTTC
CDR3 protein: CASSLGLAGRSYEQYF

D gene: .
V gene: TRBV7-8
J gene: TRBJ1-5
clone size: .
CDR3 DNA: TGTGCCAGCAGCTCGACAGTATCGGGCCAGCCCCAGCATTTT
CDR3 protein: CASSSTVSGQPQHF

D gene: TRBD2
V gene: TRBV6-1
J gene: TRBJ2-7
clone size: .
CDR3 DNA: TGTGCCAGCCGGCTAGCGGGAGGAAACTACGAGCAGTACTTC
CDR3 protein: CASRLAGGNYEQYF

D gene: .
V gene: TRBV19
J gene: TRBJ1-4
clone size: few
CDR3 DNA: TGTGCCAGTCGCCCCAGAACAGGAAAACTGTTTTTT
CDR3 protein: CASRPRTGKLFF

D gene: .
V gene: TRBV6-5
J gene: TRBJ2-5
clone size: .
CDR3 DNA: TGTGCCAGCAGCCTTTCCCTACTGGGGGGGCGGTACTTC
CDR3 protein: CASSLSLLGGRYF

D gene: .
V gene: TRBV9
J gene: TRBJ1-2
clone size: .
CDR3 DNA: TGTGCCAGCAGCGTAGAGGATACAGAATCCTATGGCTACACCTTC
CDR3 protein: CASSVEDTESYGYTF

D gene: .
V gene: TRBV15
J gene: TRBJ2-7
clone size: few
CDR3 DNA: TGTGCCACCAGCAGAGATTCGCAGACCTACGAGCAGTACTTC
CDR3 protein: CATSRDSQTYEQYF

D gene: TRBD1
V gene: TRBV27
J gene: TRBJ1-1
clone size: .
CDR3 DNA: TGTGCCAGCAGGAACACAGGGGGCTTCTCTGAAGCTTTCTTT
CDR3 protein: CASRNTGGFSEAFF

D gene: .
V gene: TRBV7-9
J gene: TRBJ1-2
clone size: once
CDR3 DNA: TGTGCCAGCAGCGGTAGTAACTATGGCTACACCTTC
CDR3 protein: CASSGSNYGYTF

D gene: .
V gene: TRBV2
J gene: TRBJ2-2
clone size: .
CDR3 DNA: TGTGCCAGCAGTCTCACAGTAAACACCGGGGAGCTGTTTTTT
CDR3 protein: CASSLTVNTGELFF

D gene: .
V gene: TRBV19
J gene: TRBJ1-1
clone size: .
CDR3 DNA: TGTGCCAGTAGTCTTTCAGGGGCGGAAGCTTTCTTT
CDR3 protein: CASSLSGAEAFF

D gene: TRBD1
V gene: TRBV28
J gene: TRBJ1-2
clone size: .
CDR3 DNA: TGTGCCAGCAGTTTGGCGGACAGGGGAGCCTATGGCTACACCTTC
CDR3 protein: CASSLADRGAYGYTF

D gene: .
V gene: TRBV11-2
J gene: TRBJ2-7
clone size: .
CDR3 DNA: TGTGCCAGCAGCTCCGGGAGCCAGTACGAGCAGTACTTC
CDR3 protein: CASSSGSQYEQYF

D gene: TRBD1
V gene: TRBV6-6
J gene: TRBJ2-7
clone size: .
CDR3 DNA: TGTGCCAGCAGGAGTACCGGGACAGTCTCCTACGAGCAGTACTTC
CDR3 protein: CASRSTGTVSYEQYF

D gene: .
V gene: TRBV4-3
J gene: TRBJ2-3
clone size: .
CDR3 DNA: TGCGCCAGCAGCCAAGGGCTGTGGCGGCTAGGCACAGATACGCAGTATTTT
CDR3 protein: CASSQGLWRLGTDTQYF

D gene: TRBD1
V gene: TRBV19
J gene: TRBJ2-7
clone size: .
CDR3 DNA: TGTGCCAGTGAGTCGTCTCTGTGGGGACAGGGGGTTGGTGAGCAGTACTTC
CDR3 protein: CASESSLWGQGVGEQYF

D gene: TRBD1
V gene: TRBV10-1
J gene: TRBJ2-7
clone size: once
CDR3 DNA: TGCGCCAGCAGCGAAGGACAGGGGCCCTACGAGCAGTACTTC
CDR3 protein: CASSEGQGPYEQYF

D gene: .
V gene: TRBV5-1
J gene: TRBJ1-1
clone size: .
CDR3 DNA: TGCGCCAGCAGCATACGGCAGGACGGGGGGAACACTGAAGCTTTCTTT
CDR3 protein: CASSIRQDGGNTEAFF

D gene: TRBD2
V gene: TRBV5-6
J gene: TRBJ2-1
clone size: .
CDR3 DNA: TGTGCCAGCAGCTCGGGGACTAGTACCTACAATGAGCAGTTCTTC
CDR3 protein: CASSSGTSTYNEQFF

D gene: TRBD1
V gene: TRBV28
J gene: TRBJ1-4
clone size: .
CDR3 DNA: TGTGCCAGCAGTTCCTCGGGACAGTCTGCAACTAATGAAAAACTGTTTTTT
CDR3 protein: CASSSSGQSATNEKLFF

D gene: TRBD1
V gene: TRBV6-5
J gene: TRBJ1-3
clone size: .
CDR3 DNA: TGTGCCAGCAGTTCGGACAGGGGTTACTCTGGAAACACCATATATTTT
CDR3 protein: CASSSDRGYSGNTIYF

D gene: .
V gene: TRBV5-1
J gene: TRBJ2-7
clone size: .
CDR3 DNA: TGCGCCAGCAGCTTGGCCTCGGACAGACACTCCTACGAGCAGTACTTC
CDR3 protein: CASSLASDRHSYEQYF

D gene: TRBD2
V gene: TRBV9
J gene: TRBJ2-2
clone size: .
CDR3 DNA: TGTGCCAGCAGCGTAGGCGCGGGAGCGGGCACCGGGGAGCTGTTTTTT
CDR3 protein: CASSVGAGAGTGELFF

D gene: TRBD1
V gene: TRBV4-2
J gene: TRBJ2-3
clone size: .
CDR3 DNA: TGTGCCAGCAGTCCCGACAGGGGCAGCACAGATACGCAGTATTTT
CDR3 protein: CASSPDRGSTDTQYF